These 21 T cell receptor beta chains share one sample of origin, sequenced in a study of T cells in Graves' hyperthyroidism and ophthalmopathy. The source material, RNA transcripts, was used to amplify TCR beta CDR3 regions. The HTBI primer set drove a first-round RT-PCR of the TCR CDR3. A single record per CDR3 protein comes from TCRdb applying MiXCR to the multiplex PCR reads. The data contain a few hundred thousand distinct CDR3 sequences, roughly a fifth of them singletons. Source material: blood. All receptors come from a man aged 45-65 years with Graves' ophthalmopathy.

This clonotype was picked up a small number of times. The germline gene is not matched at one end of the junction; a read error may be the cause. J is TRBJ1-5 and V is TRBV20-1, with TRBD1 matching 8 bases. This CDR3 is built from 16 residues. CDR1 and CDR2 from the germline V gene are DFQATT and SNEGSKA (reference sequence). The CDR3 sequence: CGASSSGRGPYQPQHF. The CDR3 DNA sequence: TGCGGTGCTAGTTCTAGTGGCAGGGGGCCGTATCAGCCCCAGCATTTT.

In DNA, the CDR3 is TGTGCCATCAGCCCTGATGGGGGCAGTGGGGCCAACGTCCTGACTTTC. This gives the protein CAISPDGGSGANVLTF. The rearrangement links TRBV10-3 to TRBJ2-6, with D possibly TRBD1 on 6 matching bases. This CDR3 region has 16 residues. Looked up from germline, CDR1 is ENHRY and CDR2 is SYGVKD. Trimming shortened V by 6 bases and J by 3 bases, and 15 bases separated the two germline ends.

This clonotype showed up many times. The rearrangement links TRBV28 to TRBJ2-3; TRBD2 agrees at 7 bases. The CDR3 sequence is 23 residues long. Germline CDR1 and CDR2: MDHEN and SYDVKM. The trim removed 7 bases at V and 1 base at J, leaving 32 bases unmatched. The CDR3 loop reads CASIPLIPNEATSVGGGTDTQYF. CDR3 nucleotide sequence: TGTGCCAGCATTCCCCTCATCCCCAACGAGGCCACTAGCGTAGGAGGTGGCACAGATACGCAGTATTTT.

The chain has TRBV6-1 and TRBJ1-3; weak D call: TRBD1 (6 bases). The germline V gene has CDR1 MNHNS and CDR2 SASEGT. The V and J ends lost 0 bases and 1 base respectively, with 13 bases between them. This CDR3 spans 17 amino acids. The chain's CDR3 is CASSEALGGASGNTIYF. Written as DNA, the CDR3 is TGTGCCAGCAGTGAAGCCCTCGGGGGCGCGTCTGGAAACACCATATATTTT.

This clonotype was found a few times. The chain uses TRBV27 and TRBJ2-7; TRBD1 matches 8 bases. Germline loops: CDR1 MNHEY, CDR2 SMNVEV (reference sequence). This CDR3 comprises 15 residues. Trimming removed 2 bases from V and 2 bases from J; junction bases left unmatched: 5. The CDR3 DNA reads TGTGCCAGCAGTTTAAGGAGACAGGGGCCCTACGAGCAGTACTTC. Protein product: CASSLRRQGPYEQYF.

This chain connects TRBV29-1 to TRBJ1-2, with 7 bases matching TRBD1. Trimming removed 4 bases from V and 8 bases from J; junction bases left unmatched: 13. This CDR3 spans 14 amino acids. Germline CDR1 SQVTM, CDR2 ANQGSEA. The CDR3 protein is CSVGMPTGVYGYTF. CDR3 sequence (DNA): TGCAGCGTTGGGATGCCCACAGGGGTATACGGCTACACCTTC.

This clonotype was seen only a few times. V usage is TRBV19 and J usage is TRBJ1-4; D is ambiguous. The CDR3 extends over 14 amino acids. V lost 4 bases, J lost 8 bases, and 14 bases lay in between. Per germline, CDR1 LNHDA and CDR2 SQIVND (reference sequence). CDR3 nucleotides: TGTGCCAGTAGTAAACGGGATGAGCGCGAAAAACTGTTTTTT. Protein sequence: CASSKRDEREKLFF.

The CDR3 coding sequence is TGTGCCTCCTCTCCAGGAGACCGAGCGGGAGGGCTGTACAATGAGCAGTTCTTC. Translation gives CASSPGDRAGGLYNEQFF. The chain uses TRBV15 and TRBJ2-1; 10 nucleotides agree with TRBD2. J lost 4 bases, V lost 11 bases, and 20 bases had no gene match. The length of the CDR3 is 18 residues. Germline values: CDR1 LNHNV, CDR2 YYDKDF (reference sequence). Using reference TRBV15 and TRBJ2-1 for the parts outside the CDR3, the full variable domain is DAMVIQNPRYQVTQFGKPVTLSCSQTLNHNVMYWYQQKSSQAPKLLFHYYDKDFNNEADTPDNFQSRRPNTSFCFLDIRSPGLGDTAMYLCASSPGDRAGGLYNEQFFGPGTRLTVL.

The genes are TRBV5-1 and TRBJ2-7; D gene unclear. Germline V gene data show CDR1 as SGHRS and CDR2 as YFSETQ. The CDR3 has 13 residues. Trimming took off 2 bases at V and 2 bases at J, with 8 bases between the two ends. CDR3 nucleotides: TGCGCCAGCAGCTTCAATATACCCTACGAGCAGTACTTC. Translating it yields CASSFNIPYEQYF.

In its sample, this clonotype was seen many times. The rearrangement links TRBV6-5 to TRBJ1-1; D gene uncertain. Germline V gene sequence: CDR1 MNHEY, CDR2 SVGAGI. This CDR3 contains 14 residues. V was trimmed by 2 bases and J by 1 base, leaving 8 bases between them. CDR3 protein: CASSYSNANTEAFF. CDR3 sequence (DNA): TGTGCCAGCAGTTACAGTAATGCGAACACTGAAGCTTTCTTT.

V usage is TRBV20-1 and J usage is TRBJ1-5; 9 positions agree with TRBD1. With 1 base clipped from V and 4 bases from J, the junction kept 11 bases outside the gene matches. The CDR3 extends over 17 amino acids. Germline V gene lookup returns CDR1 DFQATT and CDR2 SNEGSKA (reference sequence). The CDR3 DNA follows: TGCAGTGCTAGAGGGCCCGGGACAGGGTCAGGGAATCAGCCCCAGCATTTT. It is translated as CSARGPGTGSGNQPQHF.

There are a few counts of this clonotype. V gene TRBV27 combines with J gene TRBJ1-3, with D perhaps TRBD1 (6 bases). The V end was cut by 5 bases, the J end by 0 bases, with 11 bases between. Germline V gives CDR1 MNHEY, CDR2 SMNVEV (reference sequence). CDR3 length: 15 amino acids. CDR3 amino acids: CASSKQGSSGNTIYF. The CDR3 DNA reads TGTGCCAGCAGTAAACAGGGAAGCTCTGGAAACACCATATATTTT.

This clonotype was observed many times. V gene TRBV6-1 combines with J gene TRBJ2-3; TRBD2 matches 7 bases. Germline V gives CDR1 MNHNS, CDR2 SASEGT. CDR3 length: 17 residues. V shed 4 bases, J shed 1 base, and the junction held 11 bases outside the gene matches. In nucleotides, the CDR3 is TGTGCCAGCAGTGTGGGTAGGGCGGGAGAACGCACAGATACGCAGTATTTT. It yields the protein CASSVGRAGERTDTQYF.

V usage is TRBV6-1 and J usage is TRBJ1-2; D uncertain. The CDR3 consists of 13 residues. Trimming cost V 2 bases and J 7 bases, with 11 bases left between them. The V gene's germline CDR1 is MNHNS and CDR2 SASEGT. CDR3 loop: CASSENLRSGYTF. The CDR3 DNA reads TGTGCCAGCAGTGAAAACCTCCGGAGTGGCTACACCTTC.

At least ten counts were recorded for this clonotype. This chain connects TRBV11-2 to TRBJ2-7; TRBD1 aligns across 7 bases. J was trimmed by 6 bases and V by 4 bases; bases with no gene match: 12. Germline-derived CDR1 and CDR2 are SGHAT and FQNNGV. The CDR3 runs to 15 residues. CDR3 DNA sequence: TGTGCCAGCAGCTACACGACAGGGAATTTCCCCGAGCAGTACTTC. It encodes CASSYTTGNFPEQYF.

The chain recombines TRBV20-1 with TRBJ1-5; D unclear. V lost 4 bases and J lost 3, with 7 bases in between. The CDR3 runs to 12 residues. Germline loops: CDR1 DFQATT, CDR2 SNEGSKA (reference sequence). Written as DNA, the CDR3 is TGCAGTGCTAACAACCCCAATCAGCCCCAGCATTTT. Encoded protein: CSANNPNQPQHF.

This clonotype was detected ten times or more. The chain employs TRBV5-1 and TRBJ1-4; no clear D gene. Germline V lookup: CDR1 SGHRS, CDR2 YFSETQ. The CDR3 spans 14 residues. V lost 2 bases and J lost 7, with 12 bases in between. For the CDR3, the DNA is TGCGCCAGCAGCTTCGGGGAACGGGCTGAAAAACTGTTTTTT. The encoded protein is CASSFGERAEKLFF.

This clonotype was seen many times. V and J are TRBV11-2 and TRBJ2-7, with D possibly matching TRBD1 (8 bases). Trimming took 6 bases from V and 3 from J, leaving 12 bases between them. The CDR3 consists of 13 residues. The V gene's germline CDR1 is SGHAT and CDR2 FQNNGV. CDR3 residues: CASRTGGGYEQYF. CDR3 DNA sequence: TGTGCCAGCAGAACAGGGGGGGGCTACGAGCAGTACTTC.

The CDR3 nucleotides are TGTGCCAGCAGCGGGGGAACAGGGAATGGGTACGAGCAGTACTTC. Translation gives CASSGGTGNGYEQYF. The V and J genes are TRBV6-1 and TRBJ2-7; the D gene could be TRBD1 or TRBD2 (6 bases each). CDR1 MNHNS and CDR2 SASEGT come from the germline V gene. This CDR3 spans 15 amino acids. The germline V and J ends were trimmed by 6 bases and 4 bases, with 19 bases remaining between them.

This clonotype was counted at least ten times. The gene calls are TRBV3-1 and TRBJ2-5, with D uncertain. CDR1 is LGHDT, CDR2 YNNKEL, per germline (reference sequence). The V gene lost 0 bases and the J gene lost 5 bases, with 10 bases spanning the gap. CDR3 length equals 14 residues. The CDR3 spells CASSQEGPAETQYF. The CDR3 DNA reads as TGTGCCAGCAGCCAAGAGGGTCCGGCGGAGACCCAGTACTTC.

V and J are TRBV6-1 and TRBJ1-1, with D hard to call. Germline V gene sequence: CDR1 MNHNS, CDR2 SASEGT. This CDR3 region has 14 residues. Trimming stripped 6 bases from V and 5 bases from J, with 16 bases between. The CDR3 spells CASSRRTEGTEAFF. The CDR3 coding sequence is TGTGCCAGCAGCCGTCGGACTGAAGGTACTGAAGCTTTCTTT.